This TCR beta chain stems from a study of molecular identifiers for immune sequencing clone quantification. Remarks on this clonotype: Its antigen remains unidentified. A read error may explain this, as a much larger clone is one base away. The CDR3 does not close with the conserved phenylalanine or tryptophan, likely indicating a read error.

Study-wide findings and caveats: Spiked-in Jurkat TCR RNA corresponding to one cell was reported as detectable against about 1 million naive cells.

One entry per CDR3 protein results from TCRdb running MiXCR on the PCR reads. Here the sample spans about 640,000 distinct CDR3 sequences, about 20% being singletons. Sequencing was carried out using naive CD8+ T cells from blood, with Jurkat cell RNA spiked in. As for subset: FACS-sorted CD8+CD4-CCR7+CD45RA+ naive T cells. The clonotype comes from a human donor in good health. Some libraries in this study had Jurkat cell RNA spiked in.

As DNA, the CDR3 is TGCGCCAGCAGCCAGAGAGACCTAGCTGGTGAGCAGTTCTCC. This encodes CASSQRDLAGEQFS. V is TRBV4-3 and J is TRBJ2-1, with D possibly TRBD2 on 5 matching bases. Germline CDR1 and CDR2: LGHNA and YSLEER. The CDR3 is 14 residues long. Trimming took 3 bases from V and 9 from J, leaving 15 bases between them.